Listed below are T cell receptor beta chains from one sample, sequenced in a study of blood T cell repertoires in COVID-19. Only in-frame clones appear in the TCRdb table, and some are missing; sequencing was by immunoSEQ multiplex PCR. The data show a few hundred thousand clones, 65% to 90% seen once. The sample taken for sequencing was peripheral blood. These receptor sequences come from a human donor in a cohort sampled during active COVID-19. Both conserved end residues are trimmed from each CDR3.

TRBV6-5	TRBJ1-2	ASRLAGPAFYGYT
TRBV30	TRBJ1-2	AWSVHPQGIYGYT
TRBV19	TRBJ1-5	ASSISLNQPQH
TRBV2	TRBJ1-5	ASSARGTGQPQH
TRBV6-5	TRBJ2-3	ASSYIEDTQY
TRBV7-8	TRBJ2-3	ASADLAGGQDTQY
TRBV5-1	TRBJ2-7	ASSFLAGGSYEQY
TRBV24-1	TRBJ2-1	ATSGGTTYNEQF
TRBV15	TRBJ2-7	ATSSPTSGPPYEQY
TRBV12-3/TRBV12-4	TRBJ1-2	ASSRTVGGYT
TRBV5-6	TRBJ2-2	ASSYGSPGELF
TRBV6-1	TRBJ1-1	ASSDRAGGQAF
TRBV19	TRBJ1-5	ASMPLRLGRGSNQPQH
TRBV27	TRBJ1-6	ASSLQHWTGSFSDSPLH
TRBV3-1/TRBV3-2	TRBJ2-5	ASSQERGTQY
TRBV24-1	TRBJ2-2	ATSDPRVNTGELF
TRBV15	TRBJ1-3	ATSRDRGPPGNTIY
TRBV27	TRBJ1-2	ASSKTGLTVHT
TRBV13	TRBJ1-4	ASSRRDNEKLF
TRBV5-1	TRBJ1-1	ASSPQGAATEAF
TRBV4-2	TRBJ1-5	ASSQERSGGNQPQH
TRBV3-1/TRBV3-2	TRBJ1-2	ASSQAVIGRDSYGYT
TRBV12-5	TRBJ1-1	ASGPRGTMNTEAF
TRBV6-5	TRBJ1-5	ASSSPKDSRNQPQH
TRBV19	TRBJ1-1	ASSIQAGNTEAF
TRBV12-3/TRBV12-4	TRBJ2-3	ASTLGTDTQY
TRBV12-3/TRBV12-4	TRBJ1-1	ASSSREAF
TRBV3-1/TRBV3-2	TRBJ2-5	ASSQAGTVGETQY
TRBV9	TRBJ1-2	ASSIRGYGYT